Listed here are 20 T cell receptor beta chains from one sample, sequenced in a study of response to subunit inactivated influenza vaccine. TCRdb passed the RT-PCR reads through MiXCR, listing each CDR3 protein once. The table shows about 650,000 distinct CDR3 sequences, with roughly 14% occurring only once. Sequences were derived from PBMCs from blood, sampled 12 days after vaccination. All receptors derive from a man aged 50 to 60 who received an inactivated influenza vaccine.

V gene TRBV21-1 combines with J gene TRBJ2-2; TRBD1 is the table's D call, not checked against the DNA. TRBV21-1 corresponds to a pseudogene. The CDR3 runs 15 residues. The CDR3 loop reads CASSNDGQSTGELFF. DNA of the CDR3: TGTGCCAGCAGCAACGATGGACAGAGCACCGGGGAGCTGTTTTTT.

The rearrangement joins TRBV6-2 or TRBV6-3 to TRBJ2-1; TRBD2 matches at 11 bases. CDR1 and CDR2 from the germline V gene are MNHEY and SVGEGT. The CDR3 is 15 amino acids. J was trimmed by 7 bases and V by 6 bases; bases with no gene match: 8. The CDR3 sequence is CASSYRLAGLNEQFF. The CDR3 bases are TGTGCCAGCAGCTACAGACTAGCGGGACTGAATGAGCAGTTCTTC.

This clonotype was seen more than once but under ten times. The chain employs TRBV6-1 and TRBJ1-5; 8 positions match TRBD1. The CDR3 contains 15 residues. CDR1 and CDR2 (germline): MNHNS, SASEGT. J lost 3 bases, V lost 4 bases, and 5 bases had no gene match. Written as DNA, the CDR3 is TGTGCCAGCAGTGCGGACAGGGCAAACAATCAGCCCCAGCATTTT. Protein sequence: CASSADRANNQPQHF.

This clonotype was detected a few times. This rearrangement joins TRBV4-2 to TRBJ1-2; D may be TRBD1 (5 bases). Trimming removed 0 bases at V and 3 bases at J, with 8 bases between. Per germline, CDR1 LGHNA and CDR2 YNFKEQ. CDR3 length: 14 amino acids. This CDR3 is CASSQDGGDYGYTF. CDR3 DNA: TGTGCCAGCAGCCAAGATGGGGGTGACTATGGCTACACCTTC.

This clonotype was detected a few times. The CDR3, as DNA: TGTGCCACCGGGAAGGCCTTTTCCACAGATACGCAGTATTTT. Protein sequence: CATGKAFSTDTQYF. The chain couples TRBV24-1 to TRBJ2-3, with no clear D. V gave up 9 bases and J gave up 2 bases, with 14 bases separating them. CDR1 KGHDR and CDR2 SFDVKD come from the germline V gene. The CDR3 runs 14 residues.

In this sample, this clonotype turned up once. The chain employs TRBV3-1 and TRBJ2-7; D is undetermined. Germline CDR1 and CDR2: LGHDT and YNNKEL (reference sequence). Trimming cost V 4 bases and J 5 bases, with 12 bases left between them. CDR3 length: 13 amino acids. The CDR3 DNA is TGTGCCAGCAGCCTCGTCAGGTCCCACGAGCAGTACTTC. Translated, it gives CASSLVRSHEQYF.

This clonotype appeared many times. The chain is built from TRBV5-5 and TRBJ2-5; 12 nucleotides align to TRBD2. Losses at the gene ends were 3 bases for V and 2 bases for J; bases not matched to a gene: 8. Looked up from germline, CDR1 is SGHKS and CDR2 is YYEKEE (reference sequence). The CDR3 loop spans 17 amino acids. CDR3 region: CASSSPTSGGRQETQYF. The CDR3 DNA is TGTGCCAGCAGCTCACCGACTAGCGGGGGTAGGCAAGAGACCCAGTACTTC.

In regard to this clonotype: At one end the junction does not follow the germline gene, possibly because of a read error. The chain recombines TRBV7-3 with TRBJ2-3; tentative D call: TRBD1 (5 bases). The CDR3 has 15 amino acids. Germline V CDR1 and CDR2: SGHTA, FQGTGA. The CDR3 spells CASSATGTFTDAQYF. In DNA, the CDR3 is TGTGCCAGCAGCGCCACAGGAACTTTCACAGATGCGCAGTATTTT.

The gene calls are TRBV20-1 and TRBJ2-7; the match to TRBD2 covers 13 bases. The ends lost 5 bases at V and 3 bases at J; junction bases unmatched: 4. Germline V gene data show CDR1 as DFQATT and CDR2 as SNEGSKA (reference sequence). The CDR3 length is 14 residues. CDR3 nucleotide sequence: TGCAGTGCTTACCGACTAGCGGGAGGCTACGAGCAGTACTTC. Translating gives CSAYRLAGGYEQYF.

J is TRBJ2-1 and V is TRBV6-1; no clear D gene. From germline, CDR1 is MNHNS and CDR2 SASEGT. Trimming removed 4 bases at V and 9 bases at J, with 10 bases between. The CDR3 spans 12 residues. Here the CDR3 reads CASSGTLGEQFF. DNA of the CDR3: TGTGCCAGCAGTGGGACCCTGGGTGAGCAGTTCTTC.

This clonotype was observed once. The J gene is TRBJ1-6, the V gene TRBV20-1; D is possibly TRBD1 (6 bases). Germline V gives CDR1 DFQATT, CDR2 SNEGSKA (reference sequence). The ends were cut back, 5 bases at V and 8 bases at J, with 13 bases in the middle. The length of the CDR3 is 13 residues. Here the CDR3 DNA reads TGCAGTGCTGGAGGGGGTCAGGATTCACCCCTCCACTTT. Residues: CSAGGGQDSPLHF.

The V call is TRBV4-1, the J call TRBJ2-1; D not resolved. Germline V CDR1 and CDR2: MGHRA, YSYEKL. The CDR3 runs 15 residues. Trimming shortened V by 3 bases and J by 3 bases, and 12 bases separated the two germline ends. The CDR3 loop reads CASSHGRLNYNEQFF. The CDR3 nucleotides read TGCGCCAGCAGCCACGGCAGGCTAAACTACAATGAGCAGTTCTTC.

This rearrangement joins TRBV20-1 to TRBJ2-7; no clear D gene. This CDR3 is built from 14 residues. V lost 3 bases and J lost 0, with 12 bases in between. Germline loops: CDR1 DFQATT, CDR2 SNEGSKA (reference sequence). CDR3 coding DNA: TGCAGTGCTAGGGTAGGCAGGAGCTCCTACGAGCAGTACTTC. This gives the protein CSARVGRSSYEQYF.

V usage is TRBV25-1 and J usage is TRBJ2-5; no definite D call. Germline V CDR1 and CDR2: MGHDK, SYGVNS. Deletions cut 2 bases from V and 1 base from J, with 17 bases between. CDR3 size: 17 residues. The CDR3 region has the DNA TGTGCCAGCAGTGAACTGGGGATGGCCCAACTCCAAGAGACCCAGTACTTC. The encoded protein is CASSELGMAQLQETQYF.

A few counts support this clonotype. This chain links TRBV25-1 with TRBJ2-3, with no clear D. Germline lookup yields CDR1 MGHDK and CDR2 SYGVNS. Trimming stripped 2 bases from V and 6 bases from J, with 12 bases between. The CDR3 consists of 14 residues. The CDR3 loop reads CASSEAQLWDTQYF. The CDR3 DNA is TGTGCCAGCAGTGAAGCCCAGCTTTGGGATACGCAGTATTTT.

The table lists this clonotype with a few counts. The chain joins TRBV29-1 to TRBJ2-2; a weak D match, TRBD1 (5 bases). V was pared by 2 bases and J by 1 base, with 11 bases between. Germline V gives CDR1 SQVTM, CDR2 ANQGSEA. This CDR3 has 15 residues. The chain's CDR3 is CSVEKMGLNTGELFF. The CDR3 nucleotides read TGCAGCGTTGAAAAGATGGGGCTGAACACCGGGGAGCTGTTTTTT.

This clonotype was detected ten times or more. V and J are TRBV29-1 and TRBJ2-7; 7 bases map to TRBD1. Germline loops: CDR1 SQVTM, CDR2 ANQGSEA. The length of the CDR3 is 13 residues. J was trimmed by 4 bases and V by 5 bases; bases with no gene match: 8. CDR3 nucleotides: TGCAGCGTTCAACCGGGACAGATATACGAGCAGTACTTC. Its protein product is CSVQPGQIYEQYF.

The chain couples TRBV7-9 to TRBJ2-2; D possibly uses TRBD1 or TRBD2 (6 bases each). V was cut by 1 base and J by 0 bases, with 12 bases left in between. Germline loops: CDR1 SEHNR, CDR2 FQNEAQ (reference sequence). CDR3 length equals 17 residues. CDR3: CASSLVGGTTNTGELFF. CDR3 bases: TGTGCCAGCAGCTTAGTAGGGGGGACAACGAACACCGGGGAGCTGTTTTTT. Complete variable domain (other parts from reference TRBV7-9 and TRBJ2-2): DTGVSQNPRHKITKRGQNVTFRCDPISEHNRLYWYRQTLGQGPEFLTYFQNEAQLEKSRLLSDRFSAERPKGSFSTLEIQRTEQGDSAMYLCASSLVGGTTNTGELFFGEGSRLTVL.

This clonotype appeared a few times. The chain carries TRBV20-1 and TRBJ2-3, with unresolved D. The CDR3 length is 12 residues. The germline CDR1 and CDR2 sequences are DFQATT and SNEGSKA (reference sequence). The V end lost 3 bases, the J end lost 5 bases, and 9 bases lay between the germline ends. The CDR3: CSASVLGDTQYF. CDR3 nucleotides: TGCAGTGCTAGTGTTCTGGGAGATACGCAGTATTTT.

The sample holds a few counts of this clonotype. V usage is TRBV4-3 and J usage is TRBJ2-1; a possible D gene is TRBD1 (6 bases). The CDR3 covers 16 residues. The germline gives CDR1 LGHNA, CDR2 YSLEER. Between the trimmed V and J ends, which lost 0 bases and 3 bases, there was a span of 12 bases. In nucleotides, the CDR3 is TGCGCCAGCAGCCAAGATTTAACAGGGAGCTACAATGAGCAGTTCTTC. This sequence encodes CASSQDLTGSYNEQFF.